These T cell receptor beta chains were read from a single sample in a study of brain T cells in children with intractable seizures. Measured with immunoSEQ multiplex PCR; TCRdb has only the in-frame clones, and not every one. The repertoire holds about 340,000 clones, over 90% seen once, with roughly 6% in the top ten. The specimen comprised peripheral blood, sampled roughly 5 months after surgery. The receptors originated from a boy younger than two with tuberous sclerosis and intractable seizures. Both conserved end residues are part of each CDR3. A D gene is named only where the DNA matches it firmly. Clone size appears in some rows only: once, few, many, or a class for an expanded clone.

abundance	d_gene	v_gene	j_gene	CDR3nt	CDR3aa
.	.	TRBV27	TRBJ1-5	TGTGCCAGCAGTTTACAGGGGCCTCAGCCCCAGCATTTT	CASSLQGPQPQHF
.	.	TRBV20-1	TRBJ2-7	TGCAGTGCTCAGCGAAGCGGCGAGCAGTACTTC	CSAQRSGEQYF
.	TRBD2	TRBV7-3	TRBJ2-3	TGTGCCAGCAGCCCTGGACTAGCGGGGGAGGGAGATACGCAGTATTTT	CASSPGLAGEGDTQYF
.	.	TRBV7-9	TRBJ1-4	TGTGCCAGCAGCTTCCTGGACGGAAATGAAAAACTGTTTTTT	CASSFLDGNEKLFF
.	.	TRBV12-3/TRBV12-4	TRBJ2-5	TGTGCCAGCAGTCAGATGGGCCGGGAGACCCAGTACTTC	CASSQMGRETQYF
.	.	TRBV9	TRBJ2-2	TGTGCCAGCAGCCCGCGGGGATGGACAGGCCCGAACACCGGGGAGCTGTTTTTT	CASSPRGWTGPNTGELFF
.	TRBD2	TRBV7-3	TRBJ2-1	TGTGCCAGCAGCTCAAGACTAGCGGGAGCGGGCAATGAGCAGTTCTTC	CASSSRLAGAGNEQFF
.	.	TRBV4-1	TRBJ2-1	TGCGCCAGCAGCCAAGAAGGGGGGGATGAGCAGTTCTTC	CASSQEGGDEQFF
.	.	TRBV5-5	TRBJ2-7	TGTGCCAGCAGCTTGTGGGTCGAGCAGTACTTC	CASSLWVEQYF
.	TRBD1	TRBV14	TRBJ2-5	TGTGCCAGCAGTATGACAGGGGTAGAGACCCAGTACTTC	CASSMTGVETQYF
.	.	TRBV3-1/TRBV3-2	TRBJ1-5	TGTGCCAGCAGCCATCAAAGCAATCAGCCCCAGCATTTT	CASSHQSNQPQHF
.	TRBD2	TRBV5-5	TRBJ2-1	TGTGCCAGCAGCTTGGGTCCCGCGCGGGAGAATCCCCATCCCTACAATGAGCAGTTCTTC	CASSLGPARENPHPYNEQFF
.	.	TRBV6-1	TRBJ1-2	TGTGCCAGCAGTGCCCCACTCGGGGTTTATAACTATGGCTACACCTTC	CASSAPLGVYNYGYTF
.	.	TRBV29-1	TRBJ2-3	TGCAGCGTTGCGGTTGGGGGGACAGATACGCAGTATTTT	CSVAVGGTDTQYF
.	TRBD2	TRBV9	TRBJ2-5	TGTGCCAGCACAACGGGAGGGCCCTGGGAGACCCAGTACTTC	CASTTGGPWETQYF
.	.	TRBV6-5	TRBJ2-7	TGTGCCAGCAGTTCGTCAGGGGACTACGAGCAGTACTTC	CASSSSGDYEQYF
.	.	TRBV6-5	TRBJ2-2	TGTGCCAGCAGCCCCGACACCGGGGAGCTGTTTTTT	CASSPDTGELFF
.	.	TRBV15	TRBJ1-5	TGTGCCACCAGCCGCCGGGCCCAGGCTAGCAATCAGCCCCAGCATTTT	CATSRRAQASNQPQHF
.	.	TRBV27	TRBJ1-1	TGTGCCAGCAGTTTCGGGACGAAGGGACTTAACACTGAAGCTTTCTTT	CASSFGTKGLNTEAFF
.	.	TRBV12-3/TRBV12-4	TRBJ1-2	TGTGCCAGCAGTTTCTCGTCAAATGGCTACACCTTC	CASSFSSNGYTF
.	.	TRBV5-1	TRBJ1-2	TGCGCCAGCAGCCCCGACCTGGCTTTTAAGTATGGCTACACCTTC	CASSPDLAFKYGYTF
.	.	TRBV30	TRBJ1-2	TGTGCCTGGGGCAGAACGGGCTACACCTTC	CAWGRTGYTF
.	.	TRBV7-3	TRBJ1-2	TGTGCCAGCAGCTTAACGGGAGGGGATGATGGCTACACCTTC	CASSLTGGDDGYTF
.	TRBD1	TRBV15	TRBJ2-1	TGTGCCACCGTCAGTCAGCGGACAGGGTCCTACAATGAGCAGTTCTTC	CATVSQRTGSYNEQFF
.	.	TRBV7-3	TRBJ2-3	TGTGCCAGCAGCCAGACCATTGGGGGAACCACAGATACGCAGTATTTT	CASSQTIGGTTDTQYF
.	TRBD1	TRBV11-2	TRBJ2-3	TGTGCCAGCAGCTCGCTAATGATCCGGGACAGGGGAGATACGCAGTATTTT	CASSSLMIRDRGDTQYF
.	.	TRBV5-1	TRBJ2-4	TGCGCCAGCAGGAGGGGGGTTCTCGAGAGTCGAAACATTCAGTACTTC	CASRRGVLESRNIQYF
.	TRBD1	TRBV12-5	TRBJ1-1	TGTGCTAGTGGTTTGGTACATGGACAGGGGGCTGGAAACACTGAAGCTTTCTTT	CASGLVHGQGAGNTEAFF
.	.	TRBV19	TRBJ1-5	TGTGCCAGTAGTACCAGGGAAGCTCAGCCCCAGCATTTT	CASSTREAQPQHF
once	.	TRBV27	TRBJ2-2	TGTGCCAGCACCTCTCCTAACACCGGGGAGCTGTTTTTT	CASTSPNTGELFF
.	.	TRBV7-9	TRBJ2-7	TGTGCCAGCAGCCGCGATATAGGCTCCTACGAGCAGTACTTC	CASSRDIGSYEQYF
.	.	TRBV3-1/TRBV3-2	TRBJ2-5	TGTGCCAGCAGCCAAGTCTTCCAAGACACCCAGTACTTC	CASSQVFQDTQYF
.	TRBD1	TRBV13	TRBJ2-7	TGTGCCAGCAGCCCCCGACGGGACAGCTACGAGCAGTACTTC	CASSPRRDSYEQYF
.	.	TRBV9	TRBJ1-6	TGTGCCAGCAGCGTAGAGGGCACTAATTCACCCCTCCACTTT	CASSVEGTNSPLHF
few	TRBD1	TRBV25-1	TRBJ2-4	TGTGCCAGCAGTGCCGACAGGGTCATTCAGTACTTC	CASSADRVIQYF
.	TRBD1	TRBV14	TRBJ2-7	TGTGCCAGCAGCCAAAGGACAGGGGGCTACGAGCAGTACTTC	CASSQRTGGYEQYF
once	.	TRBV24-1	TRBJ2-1	TGTGCCACCAGTGATTCGGGGGATCCCTACAATGAGCAGTTCTTC	CATSDSGDPYNEQFF
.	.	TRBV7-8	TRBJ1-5	TGTGCCAGCAGCTTAGAGTGGACACGATATAGCAATCAGCCCCAGCATTTT	CASSLEWTRYSNQPQHF
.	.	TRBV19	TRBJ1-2	TGTGCCAGTAGTATAGGTGGTCAAGAGGGGTACTATGGCTACACCTTC	CASSIGGQEGYYGYTF
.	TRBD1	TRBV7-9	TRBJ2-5	TGTGCCAGCAGCTTAGTCGACCGACGAGACAGGGGGAGGCGGGAGACCCAGTACTTC	CASSLVDRRDRGRRETQYF
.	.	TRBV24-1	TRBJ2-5	TGTGCCACCAGTGATTATGCAGACGAACAAGAGACCCAGTACTTC	CATSDYADEQETQYF
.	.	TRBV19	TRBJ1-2	TGTGCCAGTAGTACAGGACACTATGGCTACACCTTC	CASSTGHYGYTF
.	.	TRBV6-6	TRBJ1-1	TGTGCCAGCAGTTACGGGACGGAGATGAACACTGAAGCTTTCTTT	CASSYGTEMNTEAFF
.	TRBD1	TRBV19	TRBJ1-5	TGTGCCAGTAGTGGGCCGGGACAGGAGAACCATCAGCCCCAGCATTTT	CASSGPGQENHQPQHF
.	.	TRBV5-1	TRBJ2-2	TGCGCCAGCAGATTCGGATCGGCGAACACCGGGGAGCTGTTTTTT	CASRFGSANTGELFF
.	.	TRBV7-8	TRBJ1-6	TGTGCCAGCAGCCCTGGACTACTGCCGGAGGATTCACCCCTCCACTTT	CASSPGLLPEDSPLHF
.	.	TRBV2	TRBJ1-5	TGTGCCAGCAGTGCACCGGGACGGATAAATCAGCCCCAGCATTTT	CASSAPGRINQPQHF
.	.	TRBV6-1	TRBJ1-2	TGTGCCAGCAGTGAAGTGGGGGGGGACGGTAACTATGGCTACACCTTC	CASSEVGGDGNYGYTF
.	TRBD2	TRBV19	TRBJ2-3	TGTGCCAGTAGTATAGTAGCGGGAGAGGTAGATACGCAGTATTTT	CASSIVAGEVDTQYF
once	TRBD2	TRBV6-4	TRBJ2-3	TGTGCCAGCAGTTCACTAGCGGGGCGCCTGGATACGCAGTATTTT	CASSSLAGRLDTQYF
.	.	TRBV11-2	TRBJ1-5	TGTGCCAGCAGCTTAGGCCAGAATCAGCCCCAGCATTTT	CASSLGQNQPQHF
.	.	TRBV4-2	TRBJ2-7	TGTGCCAGCAGCCAAGATGGGACTGGGACCTACGAGCAGTACTTC	CASSQDGTGTYEQYF
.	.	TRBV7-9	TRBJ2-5	TGTGCCAGCAGCTTAGGCGGGCCCCAAGAGACCCAGTACTTC	CASSLGGPQETQYF